This TCR beta chain appears in the sequencing data of a study of CD8+ T cells in alopecia areata. Remarks on this clone: What it recognizes is unknown.

Extracted RNA was reverse transcribed into cDNA, the sequencing template. Repertoires were generated with immunoSEQ multiplex PCR, while TCRdb's copy carries only in-frame clones and drops some. The sample holds about 200,000 clones, more than 55% seen once. Starting from PBMCs, sorting isolated CD4+ and CD8+ T cells. Study results and limitations: Lesional scalp, especially alopecia totalis/universalis, showed higher clonality than normal scalp.

Sequencing used CD8+ T cells sorted from blood. The receptor's source is a human donor in good health.

The CDR3 loop is CSVPRDRGPPYTEAFF. The CDR3 coding sequence is TGCAGCGTGCCCCGGGACAGGGGTCCCCCTTACACTGAAGCTTTCTTT. J is TRBJ1-1 and V is TRBV29-1; 10 nucleotides align to TRBD1. V trimming: 6 bases; J trimming: 3 bases; junction bases outside the gene matches: 13. This CDR3 contains 16 residues. Germline values: CDR1 SQVTM, CDR2 ANQGSEA.